A single sample is the source of the 13 T cell receptor beta chains below, sequenced in a study of early T cells in non-severe SARS-CoV-2 infection. TCRdb reanalysed the 5' RACE reads using MiXCR and keeps one entry per CDR3 protein. The sample records 88,000 or so distinct CDR3 sequences, under 15% being singletons. Sequencing input: whole blood. The source of these receptors is an adult who was a healthcare worker with PCR-confirmed SARS-CoV-2 infection or an uninfected control (not recorded which).

The genes are TRBV5-4 and TRBJ1-2; possible D gene TRBD1, 5 bases. V was trimmed by 7 bases and J by 3 bases, leaving 10 bases between them. The germline V gene has CDR1 SGHNT and CDR2 YYREEE (reference sequence). The CDR3 length is 12 residues. CDR3 sequence reads: CASGGNDYGYTF. As DNA, the CDR3 is TGTGCCAGCGGGGGGAACGACTATGGCTACACCTTC.

This clonotype was counted only a few times. This chain joins TRBV6-6 and TRBJ2-1; 8 nucleotides align to TRBD1. Germline loops: CDR1 MNHNY, CDR2 SVGAGI (reference sequence). The CDR3 runs to 15 residues. Unmatched junction bases numbered 7, after V lost 4 bases and J lost 5 bases. The CDR3, as DNA: TGTGCCAGCAGTTCGGACAGGGCTACCGACAATGAGCAGTTCTTC. Amino acid sequence: CASSSDRATDNEQFF.

CDR3 protein: CASSLFSLLAGVREQFF. In DNA form, the CDR3 reads TGTGCCAGCAGTTTGTTTTCCTTGCTAGCGGGAGTCCGAGAGCAGTTCTTC. The chain combines TRBV12-3 or TRBV12-4 with TRBJ2-1, with 10 bases aligning to TRBD2. This CDR3 region has 17 residues. Germline trimming cut 3 bases from V and 10 bases from J; bases unmatched to any gene: 15.

This clonotype was counted a few times. The rearrangement links TRBV28 to TRBJ2-5; 7 bases are a match to TRBD1. Germline V gives CDR1 MDHEN, CDR2 SYDVKM. The CDR3 is made up of 18 amino acids. After removal of 8 bases from V and 0 bases from J, the junction contained 18 bases not matched to a gene. CDR3 sequence (DNA): TGTGCCAGCGGGGGAAGACAGGGTAACTTCCTAGACCAAGAGACCCAGTACTTC. Protein sequence: CASGGRQGNFLDQETQYF. Variable domain in full (rest from reference TRBV28 and TRBJ2-5): DVKVTQSSRYLVKRTGEKVFLECVQDMDHENMFWYRQDPGLGLRLIYFSYDVKMKEKGDIPEGYSVSREKKERFSLILESASTNQTSMYLCASGGRQGNFLDQETQYFGPGTRLLVL.

This clonotype was counted between two and nine times. The V and J genes are TRBV4-1 and TRBJ2-1, with 9 bases identical to TRBD2. Germline-derived CDR1 and CDR2 are MGHRA and YSYEKL. With V trimmed by 1 base and J by 9 bases, 10 bases remained unmatched. The CDR3 extends over 16 amino acids. CDR3 in amino acids: CASSQGRSGSFSEQFF. CDR3 sequence (DNA): TGCGCCAGCAGCCAAGGACGTAGCGGGAGTTTTAGTGAGCAGTTCTTC.

The V gene is TRBV7-9, the J gene TRBJ1-4; 7 bases match TRBD1. The V gene end was trimmed by 5 bases and the J gene end by 7 bases; junction bases not matched to a gene: 4. The CDR3 extends over 13 amino acids. Germline V gene sequence: CDR1 SEHNR, CDR2 FQNEAQ (reference sequence). This CDR3 reads CASSGRTGEKLFF. DNA for the CDR3: TGTGCCAGCAGCGGAAGGACAGGTGAAAAACTGTTTTTT.

Note on this clonotype: This could be a read error, since a much larger clone is one nucleotide away. The chain joins TRBV12-3 or TRBV12-4 to TRBJ1-2, with 7 bases that match TRBD1. After removal of 7 bases from V and 3 bases from J, the junction contained 14 bases not matched to a gene. CDR3 length: 16 amino acids. The CDR3: CASNSPQQGMDYGYTF. DNA for the CDR3: TGTGCCAGCAATTCTCCTCAACAGGGGATGGACTATGGCTACACCTTC.

This clonotype has just a few counts. The genes are TRBV5-1 and TRBJ2-3; the match to TRBD2 covers 9 bases. CDR1 and CDR2 from the germline V gene are SGHRS and YFSETQ. This CDR3 comprises 17 residues. V lost 7 bases, J lost 2 bases, and 14 bases stayed unmatched. CDR3 sequence reads: CASREYRLAALTDTQYF. CDR3 DNA sequence: TGCGCCAGCCGAGAATACCGACTAGCGGCCCTCACAGATACGCAGTATTTT.

This chain uses TRBV29-1 with TRBJ2-7; TRBD1 or TRBD2 may be the D gene (5 bases each). V shed 6 bases and J shed 4 bases, with 13 bases lying between them. Germline CDR1 reads SQVTM; CDR2 reads ANQGSEA. The CDR3 is made up of 12 amino acids. CDR3 nucleotide sequence: TGCAGCGTCTGGGGCGGGCTTTACGAGCAGTACTTC. Protein sequence: CSVWGGLYEQYF.

The chain has TRBV28 and TRBJ1-1, with TRBD1 as a possible D gene (5 bases). V dropped 8 bases and J dropped 7 bases, with 17 bases sitting between them. Germline V CDR1 and CDR2: MDHEN, SYDVKM. The CDR3 is 13 residues long. CDR3 coding DNA: TGTGCCAGCTATCAGGGCCAGGGAATTGAAGCTTTCTTT. The encoded protein is CASYQGQGIEAFF.

V and J are TRBV9 and TRBJ2-1, with a weak D call TRBD2 (5 bases). The CDR3 totals 15 residues. V lost 0 bases, J lost 4 bases, and 11 bases lay in between. From germline, CDR1 is SGDLS and CDR2 YYNGEE. Here the CDR3 DNA reads TGTGCCAGCAGCGTAGGCCTAGCTCAATACAATGAGCAGTTCTTC. It translates to CASSVGLAQYNEQFF.

This clonotype was picked up many times. V usage is TRBV5-1 and J usage is TRBJ2-1; D is possibly TRBD2 (5 bases). V was clipped by 4 bases and J by 0 bases, with 11 bases between them. CDR3 size: 15 residues. In germline, CDR1 is SGHRS, CDR2 YFSETQ. Here the CDR3 reads CASSATTNSYNEQFF. In DNA form, the CDR3 reads TGCGCCAGCAGCGCGACTACTAACTCCTACAATGAGCAGTTCTTC. The entire variable domain, with the rest obtained from reference TRBV5-1 and TRBJ2-1, is as follows: KAGVTQTPRYLIKTRGQQVTLSCSPISGHRSVSWYQQTPGQGLQFLFEYFSETQRNKGNFPGRFSGRQFSNSRSEMNVSTLELGDSALYLCASSATTNSYNEQFFGPGTRLTVL.

Many counts were recorded for this clonotype. The chain joins TRBV10-1 to TRBJ2-1; D might be TRBD1 or TRBD2, each matching 5 bases. Germline V lookup: CDR1 WNHNN, CDR2 SYGVQD (reference sequence). V was pared by 8 bases and J by 10 bases, with 12 bases between. This CDR3 comprises 11 residues. In DNA, the CDR3 is TGCGCCAGCGGGGCTAGCCACGAGCAGTTCTTC. As protein: CASGASHEQFF.